These T cell receptor beta chains were read from a single sample in a study of T cells in Graves' hyperthyroidism and ophthalmopathy. Each CDR3 protein gets one entry after TCRdb re-called the multiplex PCR reads with MiXCR. Here the sample spans 600,000 or so distinct CDR3 sequences, more than 13% being singletons. The sequenced sample was blood. The receptor source for this set is a woman under 30 with Graves' ophthalmopathy. The CDR3 runs from the conserved cysteine through the conserved F or W. A D gene is named only where the DNA matches it firmly. Size values are once, few and many counts, or a class for expanded clones, and some rows have none.

CDR3nt: TGTGCCAGTAGACCCGAAAGCTCCTACAATGAGCAGTTCTTC; CDR3aa: CASRPESSYNEQFF; abundance: few; j_gene: TRBJ2-1; v_gene: TRBV19; d_gene: -
CDR3nt: TGCAGTGCTAGGGAGAGCCGAGGGAACACTGAAGCTTTCTTT; CDR3aa: CSARESRGNTEAFF; abundance: few; j_gene: TRBJ1-1; v_gene: TRBV20-1; d_gene: -
CDR3nt: TGTGCCAGTACGCCGGGACAGGGGAACACTGAAGCTTTCTTT; CDR3aa: CASTPGQGNTEAFF; abundance: -; j_gene: TRBJ1-1; v_gene: TRBV19; d_gene: TRBD1
CDR3nt: TGCAGCCATTTTGACACCCCAGGGGGTGGCTACACCTTC; CDR3aa: CSHFDTPGGGYTF; abundance: -; j_gene: TRBJ1-2; v_gene: TRBV29-1; d_gene: TRBD1
CDR3nt: TGTGCCTGCGGGACAGGGTTCGACAATGAGCAGTTCTTC; CDR3aa: CACGTGFDNEQFF; abundance: many; j_gene: TRBJ2-1; v_gene: TRBV30; d_gene: TRBD1
CDR3nt: TGCAGCGTTGAAGTGGTCCTCAACGGTGAGGTGGGCCTCGGAAATGCCTACGAGCAGTACTTC; CDR3aa: CSVEVVLNGEVGLGNAYEQYF; abundance: -; j_gene: TRBJ2-7; v_gene: TRBV29-1; d_gene: -
CDR3nt: TGCAGTGCTACCTCAGGCCGCCCTGGAAACACCATATATTTT; CDR3aa: CSATSGRPGNTIYF; abundance: -; j_gene: TRBJ1-3; v_gene: TRBV20-1; d_gene: -
CDR3nt: TGTGCCAGCAGTTTGGAGGGGGCCCACTCCTACGAGCAGTACTTC; CDR3aa: CASSLEGAHSYEQYF; abundance: many; j_gene: TRBJ2-7; v_gene: TRBV28; d_gene: -
CDR3nt: TGTGCCAGCAGTAGTCAATCCTATGGCTACACCTTC; CDR3aa: CASSSQSYGYTF; abundance: many; j_gene: TRBJ1-2; v_gene: TRBV11-3; d_gene: -
CDR3nt: TGTGCCAGCAGTGCGGACAGGGGCATCACCGGGGAGCTGTTTTTT; CDR3aa: CASSADRGITGELFF; abundance: few; j_gene: TRBJ2-2; v_gene: TRBV25-1; d_gene: TRBD1
CDR3nt: TGTGCCAGCAGCTTAGTCGGGACAGGGGGCTACGAGCAGTACTTC; CDR3aa: CASSLVGTGGYEQYF; abundance: many; j_gene: TRBJ2-7; v_gene: TRBV7-2; d_gene: TRBD1
CDR3nt: TGTGCCTGGAGTTCTACTAGCGGGAGGGCCGTTGGATACGAGCAGTACTTC; CDR3aa: CAWSSTSGRAVGYEQYF; abundance: few; j_gene: TRBJ2-7; v_gene: TRBV30; d_gene: TRBD2
CDR3nt: TGTGCCAGCGGTCGGGGGTCGGACGGAGAGACCCAGTACTTC; CDR3aa: CASGRGSDGETQYF; abundance: -; j_gene: TRBJ2-5; v_gene: TRBV27; d_gene: -
CDR3nt: TGCAGTGCTAGAGATGAGAGTTCGGTGCTGGTTGAGGGCACAGATACGCAGTATTTT; CDR3aa: CSARDESSVLVEGTDTQYF; abundance: many; j_gene: TRBJ2-3; v_gene: TRBV20-1; d_gene: -
CDR3nt: TGTGCCAGCAGTTTATATGAGCAGTTCTTC; CDR3aa: CASSLYEQFF; abundance: many; j_gene: TRBJ2-1; v_gene: TRBV28; d_gene: -
CDR3nt: TGTGCCAGCAGCCAGACCGCTTGGAGTCCCCCGTACGGGGAGCTGTTTTTT; CDR3aa: CASSQTAWSPPYGELFF; abundance: many; j_gene: TRBJ2-2; v_gene: TRBV7-2; d_gene: -
CDR3nt: TGCGCCAGCAGCCAAGATAGCGCTAGCGGCTCCTACAATGAGCAGTTCTTC; CDR3aa: CASSQDSASGSYNEQFF; abundance: few; j_gene: TRBJ2-1; v_gene: TRBV4-1; d_gene: TRBD2
CDR3nt: TGTGCCTGGAGTGATCAGGGGGTCGGAGAGACCCAGTACTTC; CDR3aa: CAWSDQGVGETQYF; abundance: many; j_gene: TRBJ2-5; v_gene: TRBV30; d_gene: TRBD1
CDR3nt: TGTGCCAGCAGTGCGCGCGACAGGGGGCAGAGTCAGCCCCAGCATTTT; CDR3aa: CASSARDRGQSQPQHF; abundance: many; j_gene: TRBJ1-5; v_gene: TRBV6-1; d_gene: TRBD1
CDR3nt: TGTGCCAGTGGGACAGGGGACACCGGGGAGCTGTTTTTT; CDR3aa: CASGTGDTGELFF; abundance: many; j_gene: TRBJ2-2; v_gene: TRBV2; d_gene: TRBD1
CDR3nt: TGTGCCAGCAGTTCGCCATTGTATGAGCAGTTCTTC; CDR3aa: CASSSPLYEQFF; abundance: few; j_gene: TRBJ2-1; v_gene: TRBV12-3/TRBV12-4; d_gene: -
CDR3nt: TGTGCCAGTAGTATAGCACAGGGGGCTCGGAGCAATCAGCCCCAGCATTTT; CDR3aa: CASSIAQGARSNQPQHF; abundance: few; j_gene: TRBJ1-5; v_gene: TRBV19; d_gene: TRBD1
CDR3nt: TGCGCCAGCAGCTTGGAGGGGGGCGCGAATATTCAGCCCCAGCATTTT; CDR3aa: CASSLEGGANIQPQHF; abundance: many; j_gene: TRBJ1-5; v_gene: TRBV5-1; d_gene: -
CDR3nt: TGTGCCACCCGCCCGTCAGCGGGAGCTTACAATGAGCAGTTCTTC; CDR3aa: CATRPSAGAYNEQFF; abundance: many; j_gene: TRBJ2-1; v_gene: TRBV24-1; d_gene: TRBD2
CDR3nt: TGTGCCAGCAGCTCCCCTGACGGGCCCTACGAGCAGTACTTC; CDR3aa: CASSSPDGPYEQYF; abundance: many; j_gene: TRBJ2-7; v_gene: TRBV7-9; d_gene: -
CDR3nt: TGTGCCAGCAGTTCCCTTCGGGGCCACAACGAGCAGTACTTC; CDR3aa: CASSSLRGHNEQYF; abundance: -; j_gene: TRBJ2-7; v_gene: TRBV28; d_gene: -
CDR3nt: TGTGCCAGCAGTGAACAGGGGGCTCATGGCTATGGCTACACCTTC; CDR3aa: CASSEQGAHGYGYTF; abundance: many; j_gene: TRBJ1-2; v_gene: TRBV2; d_gene: TRBD1
CDR3nt: TGTGCCACCAGTGGAAGGGCAGAGTCATTTCCGAACTATGGCTACACCTTC; CDR3aa: CATSGRAESFPNYGYTF; abundance: few; j_gene: TRBJ1-2; v_gene: TRBV24-1; d_gene: -
CDR3nt: TGTGCCATCAGTGAGCGGGGGGACAGGAGCAATCAGCCCCAGCATTTT; CDR3aa: CAISERGDRSNQPQHF; abundance: many; j_gene: TRBJ1-5; v_gene: TRBV10-3; d_gene: TRBD1
CDR3nt: TGTGCCAGCAGCTTAGTAGAGGGCCCCTACGAGCAGTACTTC; CDR3aa: CASSLVEGPYEQYF; abundance: -; j_gene: TRBJ2-7; v_gene: TRBV7-9; d_gene: -
CDR3nt: TGTGCCAGCAGCTTAGGACTAGCGGGAGTCTCGCGTGAGCAGTTCTTC; CDR3aa: CASSLGLAGVSREQFF; abundance: many; j_gene: TRBJ2-1; v_gene: TRBV7-2; d_gene: TRBD2
CDR3nt: TGTGCCAGCAGCGTAGGGTTCGGGAACTATGGCTACACCTTC; CDR3aa: CASSVGFGNYGYTF; abundance: -; j_gene: TRBJ1-2; v_gene: TRBV9; d_gene: -
CDR3nt: TGTGCCAGCAGACCGGGAGGTTCTCGCGGTGAGCAGTTCTTC; CDR3aa: CASRPGGSRGEQFF; abundance: -; j_gene: TRBJ2-1; v_gene: TRBV6-1; d_gene: TRBD2
CDR3nt: TGCGCCAGCAGCCAGCGTCGACTGGTCAATGAGCAGTACTTC; CDR3aa: CASSQRRLVNEQYF; abundance: -; j_gene: TRBJ2-7; v_gene: TRBV4-1; d_gene: -
CDR3nt: TGTGCCAGCAGTTACTCGATTCCAACAGGGGCTGTTACCTATGGCTACACCTTC; CDR3aa: CASSYSIPTGAVTYGYTF; abundance: many; j_gene: TRBJ1-2; v_gene: TRBV6-5; d_gene: TRBD1
CDR3nt: TGTGCCAGCAGGCAGGGGAACACAGATACGCAGTATTTT; CDR3aa: CASRQGNTDTQYF; abundance: many; j_gene: TRBJ2-3; v_gene: TRBV6-1; d_gene: -
CDR3nt: TGTGCCAGCAGTTCAACAGGGAACACCATATATTTT; CDR3aa: CASSSTGNTIYF; abundance: many; j_gene: TRBJ1-3; v_gene: TRBV6-1; d_gene: -
CDR3nt: TGTGCCAGCAGTTACGGGACACACTTGGGCTACACCTTC; CDR3aa: CASSYGTHLGYTF; abundance: many; j_gene: TRBJ1-2; v_gene: TRBV6-5; d_gene: -
CDR3nt: TGTGCCAGCAGTGAATCCCCCCGTAACGAGCAGTACTTC; CDR3aa: CASSESPRNEQYF; abundance: -; j_gene: TRBJ2-7; v_gene: TRBV25-1; d_gene: -
CDR3nt: TGTGCCAGCAGCTCAAGTGGCTGGAACGCTGAGCAGTTCTTC; CDR3aa: CASSSSGWNAEQFF; abundance: many; j_gene: TRBJ2-1; v_gene: TRBV9; d_gene: -
CDR3nt: TGTGCCAGCAGCTTAGGAGGATTTGAGGGCAATCAGCCCCAGCATTTT; CDR3aa: CASSLGGFEGNQPQHF; abundance: many; j_gene: TRBJ1-5; v_gene: TRBV11-2; d_gene: -
CDR3nt: TGTGCCAGCCGGGGGCCGCGGAATTCACCCCTCCACTTT; CDR3aa: CASRGPRNSPLHF; abundance: many; j_gene: TRBJ1-6; v_gene: TRBV28; d_gene: -
CDR3nt: TGCAGTGCTAGAGAGGGACAGGGGGCGTCCTACGAGCAGTACTTC; CDR3aa: CSAREGQGASYEQYF; abundance: -; j_gene: TRBJ2-7; v_gene: TRBV20-1; d_gene: TRBD1
CDR3nt: TGTGCCACCCGGTATCAGACTGAAGCTTTCTTT; CDR3aa: CATRYQTEAFF; abundance: -; j_gene: TRBJ1-1; v_gene: TRBV5-4; d_gene: -
CDR3nt: TGTGCTAGTGGTTTGGTCTACGGACTAGCGGGTCCTTACACAGATACGCAGTATTTT; CDR3aa: CASGLVYGLAGPYTDTQYF; abundance: few; j_gene: TRBJ2-3; v_gene: TRBV12-5; d_gene: TRBD2
CDR3nt: TGTGCCACCCTTCTAGCGGGAGGAACGAATGAGCAGTTCTTC; CDR3aa: CATLLAGGTNEQFF; abundance: many; j_gene: TRBJ2-1; v_gene: TRBV6-1; d_gene: TRBD2
CDR3nt: TGTGCCAGCAGTTTAGCGACAGGGAAAAAAGAGACCCAGTACTTC; CDR3aa: CASSLATGKKETQYF; abundance: many; j_gene: TRBJ2-5; v_gene: TRBV28; d_gene: TRBD1
CDR3nt: TGTGCCAGCTTTGGGACACCGACCTTTAATGAAAAACTGTTTTTT; CDR3aa: CASFGTPTFNEKLFF; abundance: many; j_gene: TRBJ1-4; v_gene: TRBV2; d_gene: -
CDR3nt: TGTGCCAGCAGCCTCGACAGGGTGACCTACAATGAGCAGTTCTTC; CDR3aa: CASSLDRVTYNEQFF; abundance: many; j_gene: TRBJ2-1; v_gene: TRBV11-2; d_gene: TRBD1
CDR3nt: TGTGCCAGTAGTATAGATCCCCTACCCAACTCCCTGAATGAGCAGTTCTTC; CDR3aa: CASSIDPLPNSLNEQFF; abundance: few; j_gene: TRBJ2-1; v_gene: TRBV19; d_gene: -
CDR3nt: TGTGCCAGCAGCGTAGGGGGGTCTTACAATGAGCAGTTCTTC; CDR3aa: CASSVGGSYNEQFF; abundance: many; j_gene: TRBJ2-1; v_gene: TRBV9; d_gene: -
CDR3nt: TGTGCCAGCAGTTCGGCCGGACCCGCAAGCGGGTCGTACGAGCAGTACTTC; CDR3aa: CASSSAGPASGSYEQYF; abundance: many; j_gene: TRBJ2-7; v_gene: TRBV6-1; d_gene: -
CDR3nt: TGTGCCAGCAGCCCTGAAGAGTCTGAAGCTTTCTTT; CDR3aa: CASSPEESEAFF; abundance: -; j_gene: TRBJ1-1; v_gene: TRBV7-9; d_gene: -
CDR3nt: TGTGCCAGCAGTTACACGGGAACAGGGCCCGTCTATGGCTACACCTTC; CDR3aa: CASSYTGTGPVYGYTF; abundance: many; j_gene: TRBJ1-2; v_gene: TRBV28; d_gene: -
CDR3nt: TGTGCCAGCAGCTTTAGAAGGGGTGGAGAGACCCAGTACTTC; CDR3aa: CASSFRRGGETQYF; abundance: many; j_gene: TRBJ2-5; v_gene: TRBV7-9; d_gene: -
CDR3nt: TGTGCCAGCACACCGACAGGGCGAGGTGAAAAACTGTTTTTT; CDR3aa: CASTPTGRGEKLFF; abundance: -; j_gene: TRBJ1-4; v_gene: TRBV6-2/TRBV6-3; d_gene: TRBD1
CDR3nt: TGCGCCAGCAGCTTGATGTCTAGCGGGAGAGGAAGGAGCACCGGGGAGCTGTTTTTT; CDR3aa: CASSLMSSGRGRSTGELFF; abundance: many; j_gene: TRBJ2-2; v_gene: TRBV5-1; d_gene: TRBD2
CDR3nt: TGCAGTGCGCAGAGCTCCTACGAGCAGTACTTC; CDR3aa: CSAQSSYEQYF; abundance: many; j_gene: TRBJ2-7; v_gene: TRBV20-1; d_gene: -
CDR3nt: TGTGCCAGCAGCTTACTGGACACTGAAGCTTTCTTT; CDR3aa: CASSLLDTEAFF; abundance: many; j_gene: TRBJ1-1; v_gene: TRBV7-3; d_gene: -